The clone carrying this T cell receptor beta chain has just one count. Its target is not known. This entry comes from a study of PD-L1 blockade in urothelial cancer. Study summary: When patients started atezolizumab around 2014, it was given at 1,200 mg intravenously every 3 weeks. Analyzed time points were 3 weeks (second dose) and 6 weeks after therapy began. The median T cell count in blood samples was 141,255. Study results and caveats: Below-median pretreatment blood TCR clonality was associated with improved progression-free and overall survival.

Profiled with immunoSEQ multiplex PCR; TCRdb holds only in-frame clones, not every one. The sample shows about 49,000 clones, around 79% of them seen only once. Described time point: pretreatment peripheral blood. Trimming shortened V by 6 bases and J by 1 base, and 13 bases separated the two germline ends. CDR1 ENHRY and CDR2 SYGVKD come from the germline V gene. The CDR3 has 15 residues. The chain recombines TRBV10-3 with TRBJ2-1; tentatively, D is TRBD2 (6 bases). This clonotype originated in an older man with urothelial cancer. The sample consisted of PBMCs, taken around atezolizumab (anti-PD-L1) treatment. CDR3 sequence reads: CAIRPGGASYNEQFF. The DNA of the CDR3 is TGTGCCATCAGGCCCGGGGGTGCGTCCTACAATGAGCAGTTCTTC.